Presented here are 20 T cell receptor beta chains from one specimen sequenced in a study of OX40 agonist ivuxolimab in advanced cancers. The assay was immunoSEQ multiplex PCR, and TCRdb's table has in-frame clones only and misses some. The repertoire holds approximately 57,000 clones, with 65% to 85% as singletons. Material: CD4+ or CD8+ T cells sorted from blood, obtained in a trial of the OX40 agonist ivuxolimab. The receptors here all came from an adult with an advanced solid tumor such as melanoma, head and neck, liver or kidney cancer.

This rearrangement joins TRBV7-2 to TRBJ1-4; no clear D gene. With 1 base removed from V and 8 bases from J, the gap between germline ends came to 5 bases. This CDR3 region has 12 residues. CDR1 and CDR2 (germline): SGHTA, FQGNSA. Here the CDR3 DNA reads TGTGCCAGCAGCTTAGTCTTCGAAAAACTGTTTTTT. It encodes CASSLVFEKLFF.

Here the CDR3 DNA reads TGCGCCAGCAGGGATCAGGCGAGCTCCTACGAGCAGTACTTC. Translation gives CASRDQASSYEQYF. The chain has TRBV10-2 and TRBJ2-7; the D is unclear. Germline CDR1 is WSHSY and CDR2 is SAAADI. This CDR3 is 14 amino acids long. The V gene lost 6 bases and the J gene lost 0 bases, with 12 bases spanning the gap.

This rearrangement joins TRBV19 to TRBJ2-1; TRBD2 aligns across 13 bases. With V trimmed by 5 bases and J by 6 bases, 7 bases remained unmatched. This CDR3 has 16 residues. CDR1 is LNHDA, CDR2 SQIVND, per germline (reference sequence). CDR3 DNA: TGTGCCAGTAGTCTCCAACTAGCGGGAGGGCGCAATGAGCAGTTCTTC. This translates into CASSLQLAGGRNEQFF.

The rearrangement joins TRBV5-1 to TRBJ1-2, with a tentative D call TRBD1 (6 bases). This CDR3 has 14 residues. From germline, CDR1 is SGHRS and CDR2 YFSETQ. The V end was cut by 2 bases, the J end by 5 bases, with 13 bases between. CDR3 coding DNA: TGCGCCAGCAGCTTAGGGGGAGGAGAATATGGCTACACCTTC. It is translated as CASSLGGGEYGYTF.

CDR3 amino acids: CASSLSLGYTF. The CDR3, as DNA: TGTGCCAGCAGCCTCTCTCTGGGGTACACCTTC. The chain carries TRBV5-6 and TRBJ1-2; D ambiguous. CDR1 and CDR2 from the germline V gene are SGHDT and YYEEEE. CDR3 length: 11 amino acids. V lost 4 bases to trimming and J lost 11 bases, with 12 bases between them.

The chain uses TRBV4-1 and TRBJ2-4, with 9 bases identical to TRBD2. V was clipped by 3 bases and J by 0 bases; unmatched bases: 6. The CDR3 is made up of 17 amino acids. CDR1 is MGHRA and CDR2 is YSYEKL in the germline V gene. The CDR3 region is CASSQSAGGTAKNIQYF. The DNA of the CDR3 is TGCGCCAGCAGCCAGTCGGCGGGGGGGACAGCCAAAAACATTCAGTACTTC.

The chain uses TRBV10-3 and TRBJ2-7; 9 positions match TRBD1. CDR1 and CDR2 from the germline V gene are ENHRY and SYGVKD. The J segment lost 3 bases and the V segment lost 5 bases, leaving 5 bases of the junction unmatched. The CDR3 runs 14 residues. For the CDR3, the DNA is TGTGCCATCAGTTCGTTGGACAGGGGCTACGAGCAGTACTTC. Protein product: CAISSLDRGYEQYF.

About this clone: One end of the junction is discordant with germline, which a read error may explain. The V gene is TRBV27, the J gene TRBJ1-5; D is unclear. Germline values: CDR1 MNHEY, CDR2 SMNVEV (reference sequence). The CDR3 has 12 residues. The CDR3 reads CANSLAGQPQHF. The DNA of the CDR3 is TGTGCCAACAGTTTAGCCGGTCAGCCCCAGCATTTT.

The chain employs TRBV4-2 and TRBJ2-5; TRBD1 matches 7 bases. This CDR3 is 14 amino acids long. Losses at the gene ends were 3 bases for V and 4 bases for J; bases not matched to a gene: 5. Germline-derived CDR1 and CDR2 are LGHNA and YNFKEQ. CDR3: CASSHRTGAETQYF. The CDR3 DNA sequence: TGTGCCAGCAGCCATCGGACAGGAGCAGAGACCCAGTACTTC.

This chain uses TRBV18 with TRBJ2-7; D may be TRBD2 (6 bases). Germline CDR1 reads KGHSH; CDR2 reads LQKENI. The CDR3 runs to 14 residues. V lost 2 bases and J 4 bases, leaving 12 bases between the germline ends. The DNA for the CDR3 is TGTGCCAGCTCACCAGGCGGGGCGATTTACGAGCAGTACTTC. The encoded protein is CASSPGGAIYEQYF.

This clone was detected only a few times. This chain connects TRBV30 to TRBJ1-2; a weak D match, TRBD1 (6 bases). The CDR3 length is 14 residues. V was cut by 3 bases and J by 5 bases, with 16 bases left in between. Germline CDR1 and CDR2: GTSNPN and SVGIG (reference sequence). CDR3 loop: CAWSGTGTTYGYTF. The CDR3 DNA is TGTGCCTGGAGCGGCACCGGGACAACTTATGGCTACACCTTC.

In DNA, the CDR3 is TGTGCCAGCAGCTTGGGAGCGGCGGGGAGCTACGAGCAGTACTTC. This codes for CASSLGAAGSYEQYF. This rearrangement joins TRBV7-9 to TRBJ2-7; TRBD2 might be the D (6 bases). This CDR3 has 15 amino acids. CDR1 and CDR2 from the germline V gene are SEHNR and FQNEAQ (reference sequence). Trimming removed 3 bases at V and 3 bases at J, with 15 bases between.

The CDR3 is CASSPPGERYEQYF. The CDR3, as DNA: TGTGCCAGCTCACCACCTGGGGAGAGGTACGAGCAGTACTTC. The chain couples TRBV18 to TRBJ2-7; maybe TRBD2 (5 bases). V was trimmed by 0 bases and J by 4 bases, leaving 10 bases between them. Germline CDR1 KGHSH, CDR2 LQKENI. This CDR3 contains 14 residues.

The rearrangement uses TRBV6-6 and TRBJ1-6, with TRBD1 identical over 7 bases. V lost 5 bases to trimming and J lost 7 bases; unmatched junction nucleotides: 5. Germline values: CDR1 MNHNY, CDR2 SVGAGI (reference sequence). The CDR3 sequence is 14 residues long. The CDR3 is CASSPRDRNSPLHF. For the CDR3, the DNA is TGTGCCAGCAGTCCCCGGGACAGAAATTCACCCCTCCACTTT.

The J gene is TRBJ2-3, the V gene TRBV7-3; D is unclear. V dropped 5 bases and J dropped 3 bases, with 9 bases sitting between them. CDR1 is SGHTA, CDR2 FQGTGA, per germline. The CDR3 totals 13 residues. The CDR3 region is CASSPALTDTQYF. The DNA for the CDR3 is TGTGCCAGCAGCCCAGCCCTTACAGATACGCAGTATTTT.

This clone turned up a few times. The chain couples TRBV7-9 to TRBJ2-1, with no clear D. The germline V gene encodes CDR1 SEHNR and CDR2 FQNEAQ (reference sequence). V dropped 5 bases and J dropped 4 bases, with 18 bases sitting between them. The CDR3 has 16 residues. The CDR3 bases are TGTGCCAGCAGCCAAGCATTCGGCGGTACATACAATGAGCAGTTCTTC. Translating it yields CASSQAFGGTYNEQFF.

V is TRBV7-6 and J is TRBJ2-2, with D unresolved. The V gene's germline CDR1 is SGHVS and CDR2 FNYEAQ. CDR3 length: 11 amino acids. The germline V and J ends were trimmed by 5 bases and 7 bases, with 5 bases remaining between them. CDR3: CASSQGGELFF. For the CDR3, the DNA is TGTGCCAGCAGCCAAGGCGGGGAGCTGTTTTTT.

The V gene is TRBV5-1, the J gene TRBJ1-1; no reliable D call. CDR3 length: 13 amino acids. Trimming pared 5 bases from V and 1 base from J, leaving 9 bases between. Germline V CDR1 and CDR2: SGHRS, YFSETQ. CDR3 residues: CASSGLQNTEAFF. The CDR3 nucleotides are TGCGCCAGCAGTGGTCTCCAGAACACTGAAGCTTTCTTT.

The gene calls are TRBV11-2 and TRBJ2-3; possibly TRBD1 or TRBD2 for D (5 bases each). With 6 bases removed from V and 4 bases from J, the gap between germline ends came to 20 bases. This CDR3 has 16 amino acids. Per the germline V gene, CDR1 is SGHAT and CDR2 is FQNNGV. CDR3 coding DNA: TGTGCCAGCAGTCCCACGGGGAACCGAGGGGCAGATACGCAGTATTTT. Its protein product is CASSPTGNRGADTQYF.

As for this clone: The junction shows a germline mismatch at one end, possibly a read error. This chain joins TRBV7-2 and TRBJ1-3, with 7 bases fitting TRBD1. The germline V gene encodes CDR1 SGHTA and CDR2 FQGNSA. The CDR3 covers 13 residues. The CDR3: CASSLATDRVRHF. The CDR3, as DNA: TGTGCCAGCAGCTTAGCGACAGACAGGGTCAGACATTTT.